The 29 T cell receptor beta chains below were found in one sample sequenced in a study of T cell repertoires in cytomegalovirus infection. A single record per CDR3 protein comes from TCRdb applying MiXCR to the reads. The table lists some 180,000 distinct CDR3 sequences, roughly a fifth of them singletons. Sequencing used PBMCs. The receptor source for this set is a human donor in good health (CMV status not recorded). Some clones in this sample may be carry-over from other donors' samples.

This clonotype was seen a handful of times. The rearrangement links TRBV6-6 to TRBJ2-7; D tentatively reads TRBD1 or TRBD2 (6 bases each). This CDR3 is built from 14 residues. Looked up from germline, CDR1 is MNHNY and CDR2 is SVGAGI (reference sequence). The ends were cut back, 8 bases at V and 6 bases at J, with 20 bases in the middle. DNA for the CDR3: TGTGCCAGCGCCGGCCCGGGGGCGCACGGCGAGCAGTACTTC. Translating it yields CASAGPGAHGEQYF.

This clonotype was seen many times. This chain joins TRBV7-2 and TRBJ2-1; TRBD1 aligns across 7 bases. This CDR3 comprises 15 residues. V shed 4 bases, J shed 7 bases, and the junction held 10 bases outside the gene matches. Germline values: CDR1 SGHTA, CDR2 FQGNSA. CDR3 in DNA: TGTGCCAGCAGCTCCCGGACAGGCCGCTTGAATGAGCAGTTCTTC. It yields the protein CASSSRTGRLNEQFF.

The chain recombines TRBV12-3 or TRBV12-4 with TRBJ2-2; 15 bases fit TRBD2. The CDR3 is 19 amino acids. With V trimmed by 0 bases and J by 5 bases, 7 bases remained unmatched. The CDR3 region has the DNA TGTGCCAGCAGTTTAGCACTATGGACTAGCGGGAGGGATACCGGGGAGCTGTTTTTT. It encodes CASSLALWTSGRDTGELFF.

This CDR3 reads CASSAEGWPNIQYF. The CDR3 coding sequence is TGCGCCAGCAGCGCGGAGGGGTGGCCAAACATTCAGTACTTC. J is TRBJ2-4 and V is TRBV5-1; tentative D call: TRBD2 (6 bases). The ends were cut back, 4 bases at V and 6 bases at J, with 14 bases in the middle. From germline, CDR1 is SGHRS and CDR2 YFSETQ. The CDR3 sequence is 14 residues long.

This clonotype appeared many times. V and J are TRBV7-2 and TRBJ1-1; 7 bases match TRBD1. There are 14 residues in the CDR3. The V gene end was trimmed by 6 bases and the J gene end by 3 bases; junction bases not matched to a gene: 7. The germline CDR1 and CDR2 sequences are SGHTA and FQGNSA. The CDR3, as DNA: TGTGCCAGCAGATTTCGGCAGGGGGACACTGAAGCTTTCTTT. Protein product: CASRFRQGDTEAFF.

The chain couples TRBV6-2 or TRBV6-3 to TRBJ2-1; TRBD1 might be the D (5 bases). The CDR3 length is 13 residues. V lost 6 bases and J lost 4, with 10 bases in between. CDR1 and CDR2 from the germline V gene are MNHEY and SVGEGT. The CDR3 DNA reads TGTGCCAGCAGCTCGACAGATTACAATGAGCAGTTCTTC. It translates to CASSSTDYNEQFF.

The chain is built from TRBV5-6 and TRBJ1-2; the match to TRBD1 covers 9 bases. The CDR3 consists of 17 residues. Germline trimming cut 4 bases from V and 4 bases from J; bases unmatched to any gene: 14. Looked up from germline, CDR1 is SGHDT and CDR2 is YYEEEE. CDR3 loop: CASSLDRRDRDLYGYTF. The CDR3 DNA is TGTGCCAGCAGCCTCGACCGCCGGGACAGGGACCTCTATGGCTACACCTTC.

In DNA form, the CDR3 reads TGTGCCAGCAGCTTGGCCTTACAGGGGGCGTACAATGAGCAGTTCTTC. This encodes CASSLALQGAYNEQFF. The rearrangement links TRBV5-4 to TRBJ2-1; 9 positions agree with TRBD1. With 0 bases clipped from V and 4 bases from J, the junction kept 5 bases outside the gene matches. CDR1 is SGHNT and CDR2 is YYREEE in the germline V gene (reference sequence). This CDR3 is 16 amino acids long.

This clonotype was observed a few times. CDR3 bases: TGTGCCAGCAGCTTACAGGGCTATGGCTACACCTTC. Translated: CASSLQGYGYTF. V usage is TRBV7-2 and J usage is TRBJ1-2; a weak D match, TRBD1 (5 bases). This CDR3 is built from 12 residues. Germline assignment: CDR1 SGHTA and CDR2 FQGNSA. Trimming took off 2 bases at V and 4 bases at J, with 5 bases between the two ends. The variable domain in full, completed from reference TRBV7-2 and TRBJ1-2, reads GAGVSQSPSNKVTEKGKDVELRCDPISGHTALYWYRQSLGQGLEFLIYFQGNSAPDKSGLPSDRFSAERTGGSVSTLTIQRTQQEDSAVYLCASSLQGYGYTFGSGTRLTVV.

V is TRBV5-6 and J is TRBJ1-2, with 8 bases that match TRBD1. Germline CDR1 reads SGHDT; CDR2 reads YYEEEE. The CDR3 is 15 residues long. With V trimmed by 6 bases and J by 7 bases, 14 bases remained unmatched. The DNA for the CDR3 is TGTGCCAGCAAAACCGGGACAGGTCCGGGGCGTGGCTACACCTTC. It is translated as CASKTGTGPGRGYTF.

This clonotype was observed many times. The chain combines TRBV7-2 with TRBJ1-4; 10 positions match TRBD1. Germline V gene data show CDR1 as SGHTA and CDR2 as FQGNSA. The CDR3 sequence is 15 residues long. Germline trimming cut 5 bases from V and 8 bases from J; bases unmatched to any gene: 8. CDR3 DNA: TGTGCCAGCAGCGCCCGACAGGGGGCAAGAGAAAAACTGTTTTTT. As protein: CASSARQGAREKLFF.

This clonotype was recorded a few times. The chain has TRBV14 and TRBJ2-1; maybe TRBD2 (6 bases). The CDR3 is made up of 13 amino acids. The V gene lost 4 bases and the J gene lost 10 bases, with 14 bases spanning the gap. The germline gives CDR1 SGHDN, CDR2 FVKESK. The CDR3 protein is CASSRTSWKEQFF. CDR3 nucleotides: TGTGCCAGCAGCCGTACTAGCTGGAAGGAGCAGTTCTTC.

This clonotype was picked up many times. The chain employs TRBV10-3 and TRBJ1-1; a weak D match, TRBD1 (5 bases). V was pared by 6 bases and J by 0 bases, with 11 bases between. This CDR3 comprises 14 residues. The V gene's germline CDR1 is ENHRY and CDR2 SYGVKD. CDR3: CAISRQSMNTEAFF. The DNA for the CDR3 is TGTGCCATCAGCAGACAGTCCATGAACACTGAAGCTTTCTTT.

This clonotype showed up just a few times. CDR3 protein: CASSFGITTGELFF. For the CDR3, the DNA is TGTGCCAGCAGCTTCGGGATTACCACCGGGGAGCTGTTTTTT. The V and J genes are TRBV7-6 and TRBJ2-2; D is perhaps TRBD2 (5 bases). Germline V gene data show CDR1 as SGHVS and CDR2 as FNYEAQ. Trimming stripped 3 bases from V and 4 bases from J, with 9 bases between. The CDR3 loop spans 14 amino acids.

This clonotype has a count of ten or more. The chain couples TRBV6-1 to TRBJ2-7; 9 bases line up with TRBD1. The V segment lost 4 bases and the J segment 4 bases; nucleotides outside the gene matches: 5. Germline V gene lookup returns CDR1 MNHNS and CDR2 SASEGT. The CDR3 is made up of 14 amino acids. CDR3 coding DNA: TGTGCCAGCAGTGCAGGGACAGGGATGTACGAGCAGTACTTC. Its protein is CASSAGTGMYEQYF.

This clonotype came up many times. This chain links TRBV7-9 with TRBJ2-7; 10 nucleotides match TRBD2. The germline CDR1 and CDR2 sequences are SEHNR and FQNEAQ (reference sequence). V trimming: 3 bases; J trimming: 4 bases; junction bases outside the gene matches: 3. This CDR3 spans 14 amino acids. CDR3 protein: CASSFAAGGYEQYF. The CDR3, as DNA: TGTGCCAGCAGCTTTGCAGCGGGAGGGTACGAGCAGTACTTC.

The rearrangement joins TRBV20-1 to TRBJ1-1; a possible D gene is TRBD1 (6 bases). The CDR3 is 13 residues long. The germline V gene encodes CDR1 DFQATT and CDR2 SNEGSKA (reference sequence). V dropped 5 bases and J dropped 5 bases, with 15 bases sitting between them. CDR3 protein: CSAETGRATEAFF. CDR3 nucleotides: TGCAGTGCTGAGACAGGCCGGGCGACTGAAGCTTTCTTT.

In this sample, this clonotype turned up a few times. The CDR3 nucleotides read TGTGCCAGCACCCTGGGAGCGAGGGCCACCGGAGATACGCAGTATTTT. Protein sequence: CASTLGARATGDTQYF. V gene TRBV7-3 combines with J gene TRBJ2-3, with D perhaps matching TRBD2 (5 bases). Trimming took off 7 bases at V and 5 bases at J, with 22 bases between the two ends. Germline V gene data show CDR1 as SGHTA and CDR2 as FQGTGA. This CDR3 is built from 16 residues.

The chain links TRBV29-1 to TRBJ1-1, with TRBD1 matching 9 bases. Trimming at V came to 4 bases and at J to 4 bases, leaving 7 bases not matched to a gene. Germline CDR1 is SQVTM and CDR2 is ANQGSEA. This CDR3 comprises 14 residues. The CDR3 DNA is TGCAGCGTTGGACAGGGGGGCTGGGGCACTGAAGCTTTCTTT. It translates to CSVGQGGWGTEAFF.

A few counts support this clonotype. CDR3 coding DNA: TGTGCCAGCAGCTTCCCCGGTTCAGGCTCTGGAAACACCATATATTTT. This translates into CASSFPGSGSGNTIYF. The rearrangement uses TRBV5-8 and TRBJ1-3, with unresolved D. The V end lost 2 bases, the J end lost 0 bases, and 12 bases lay between the germline ends. The CDR3 loop spans 16 amino acids. The V gene's germline CDR1 is SGHTS and CDR2 YDEGEE. Combining the CDR3 with reference TRBV5-8 and TRBJ1-3 gives the whole variable domain EAGVTQSPTHLIKTRGQQATLRCSPISGHTSVYWYQQALGLGLQFLLWYDEGEERNRGNFPPRFSGRQFPNYSSELNVNALELEDSALYLCASSFPGSGSGNTIYFGEGSWLTVV.

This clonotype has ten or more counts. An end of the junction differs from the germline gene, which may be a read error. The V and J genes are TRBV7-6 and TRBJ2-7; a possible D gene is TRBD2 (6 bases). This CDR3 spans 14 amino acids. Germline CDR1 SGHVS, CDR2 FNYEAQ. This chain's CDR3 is CASSLNPGSDEQYF. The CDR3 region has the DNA TGTGCTAGCAGCTTAAATCCCGGGAGTGACGAGCAGTACTTC.

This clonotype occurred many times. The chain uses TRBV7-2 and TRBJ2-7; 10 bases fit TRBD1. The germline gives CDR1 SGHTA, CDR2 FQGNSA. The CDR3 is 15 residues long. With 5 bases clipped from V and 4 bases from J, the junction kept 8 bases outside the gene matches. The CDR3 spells CASSNRQGARYEQYF. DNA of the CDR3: TGTGCCAGCAGCAACCGACAGGGGGCACGTTACGAGCAGTACTTC.

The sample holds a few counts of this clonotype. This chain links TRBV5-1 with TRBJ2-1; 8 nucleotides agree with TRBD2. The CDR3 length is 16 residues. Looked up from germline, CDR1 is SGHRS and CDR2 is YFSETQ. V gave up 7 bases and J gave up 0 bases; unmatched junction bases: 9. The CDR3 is CASRLTSDSSYNEQFF. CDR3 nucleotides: TGCGCCAGCCGGCTGACTAGCGATAGCTCCTACAATGAGCAGTTCTTC.

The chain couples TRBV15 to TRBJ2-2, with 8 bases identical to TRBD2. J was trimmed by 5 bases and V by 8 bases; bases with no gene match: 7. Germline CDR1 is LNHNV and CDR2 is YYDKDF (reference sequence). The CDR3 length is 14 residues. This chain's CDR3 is CATRAGVGTGELFF. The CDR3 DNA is TGTGCCACCCGAGCGGGAGTCGGAACCGGGGAGCTGTTTTTT.

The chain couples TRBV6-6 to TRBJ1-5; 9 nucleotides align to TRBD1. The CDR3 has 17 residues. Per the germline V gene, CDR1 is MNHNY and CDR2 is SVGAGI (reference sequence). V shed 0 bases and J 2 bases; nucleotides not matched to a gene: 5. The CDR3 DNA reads TGTGCCAGCAGTTACTCGAGGGGACAGGGCGGCAATCAGCCCCAGCATTTT. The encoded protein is CASSYSRGQGGNQPQHF.

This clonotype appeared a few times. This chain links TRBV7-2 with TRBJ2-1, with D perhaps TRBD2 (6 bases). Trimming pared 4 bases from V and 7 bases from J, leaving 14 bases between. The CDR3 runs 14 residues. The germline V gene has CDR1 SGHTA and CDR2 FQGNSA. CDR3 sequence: CASSSDPRGNEQFF. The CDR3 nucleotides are TGTGCCAGCAGCTCCGACCCCCGGGGGAATGAGCAGTTCTTC. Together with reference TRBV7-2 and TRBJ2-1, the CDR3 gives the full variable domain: GAGVSQSPSNKVTEKGKDVELRCDPISGHTALYWYRQSLGQGLEFLIYFQGNSAPDKSGLPSDRFSAERTGGSVSTLTIQRTQQEDSAVYLCASSSDPRGNEQFFGPGTRLTVL.

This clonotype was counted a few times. CDR3 bases: TGTGCCAGCAGTTACCAGAACACTGAAGCTTTCTTT. It translates to CASSYQNTEAFF. The chain carries TRBV6-5 and TRBJ1-1; D is uncertain. This CDR3 is built from 12 residues. Trimming cost V 2 bases and J 1 base, with 2 bases left between them. Germline CDR1 and CDR2: MNHEY and SVGAGI.

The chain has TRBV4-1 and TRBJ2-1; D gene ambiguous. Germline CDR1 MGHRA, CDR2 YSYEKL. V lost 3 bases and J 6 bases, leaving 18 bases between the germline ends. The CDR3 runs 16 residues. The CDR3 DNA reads TGCGCCAGCAGCCACTTAGGCTCCTCCCGGCGCAATGAGCAGTTCTTC. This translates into CASSHLGSSRRNEQFF.

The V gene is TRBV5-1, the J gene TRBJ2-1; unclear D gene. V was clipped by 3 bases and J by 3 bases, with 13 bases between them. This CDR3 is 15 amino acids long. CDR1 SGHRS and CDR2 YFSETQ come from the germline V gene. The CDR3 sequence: CASSSTPSGYNEQFF. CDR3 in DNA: TGCGCCAGCAGCTCAACACCTTCCGGCTACAATGAGCAGTTCTTC.